Listed here are 5 T cell receptor beta chains from one sample, sequenced in a study of T cells in Graves' hyperthyroidism and ophthalmopathy (dated by TCRdb to about 2019). The library was built by means of multiplex PCR. These reads were obtained on an Illumina HiSeq 2000. TCR beta CDR3 regions were amplified from RNA transcripts. For the first round of RT-PCR on the TCR CDR3, the HTBI primer set was used together with the Qiagen OneStep RT-PCR kit. TCRdb reworked the public reads: Q25 trimming with fastp, MiXCR clone assembly, productive beta chains retained. CDR3 protein sequences are deduplicated, and each keeps its most common genes and DNA. Present in this sample are roughly 800,000 distinct CDR3 sequences, over 35% of which were seen just once. Over 8% of the sample is held by the ten biggest clonotypes. Material for sequencing was blood. These receptors all stem from a man between 18 and 29 years old with Graves' hyperthyroidism.

The chain joins TRBV6-2 or TRBV6-3 to TRBJ1-1; 7 bases fit TRBD1. The V and J ends lost 2 bases and 5 bases, in that order; junction bases with no gene match: 5. CDR1 is MNHEY, CDR2 SVGEGT, per germline. The CDR3 is 14 residues long. CDR3 residues: CASSYPTGSTEAFF. CDR3 nucleotides: TGTGCCAGCAGTTACCCGACAGGGTCTACTGAAGCTTTCTTT.

This clonotype was seen ten or more times. The J gene is TRBJ2-7, the V gene TRBV20-1; D possibly corresponds to TRBD1 (5 bases). The CDR3 consists of 11 residues. Germline V lookup: CDR1 DFQATT, CDR2 SNEGSKA (reference sequence). Deletions cut 3 bases from V and 6 bases from J, with 9 bases between. The CDR3 is CSARGPVEQYF. Here the CDR3 DNA reads TGCAGTGCTAGGGGGCCGGTCGAGCAGTACTTC.

This chain connects TRBV11-2 to TRBJ2-7, with D possibly TRBD1 on 6 matching bases. The V gene lost 5 bases and the J gene lost 4 bases, with 12 bases spanning the gap. Germline values: CDR1 SGHAT, CDR2 FQNNGV. The CDR3 consists of 13 residues. Written as DNA, the CDR3 is TGTGCCAGCAGCCCCATGAGGGGGTACGAGCAGTACTTC. Translation gives CASSPMRGYEQYF.

V and J are TRBV2 and TRBJ1-5; D remains unclear. V was shortened by 4 bases and J by 8 bases, with 21 bases between the two germline ends. The germline V gene has CDR1 SNHLY and CDR2 FYNNEI. CDR3 size: 16 residues. The CDR3: CASSARPDGFGEPQHF. CDR3 bases: TGTGCCAGCAGTGCTAGACCTGACGGTTTCGGAGAGCCCCAGCATTTT.

This clonotype appeared a few times. The chain couples TRBV7-9 to TRBJ2-2; 9 bases fit TRBD2. CDR1 and CDR2 from the germline V gene are SEHNR and FQNEAQ (reference sequence). CDR3 length: 17 residues. Germline trimming cut 3 bases from V and 4 bases from J; bases unmatched to any gene: 9. The CDR3 nucleotides are TGTGCCAGCAGCTTTGAGGCGGGGGGGCGTGGCACCGGGGAGCTGTTTTTT. Translated: CASSFEAGGRGTGELFF.